This T cell receptor beta chain was captured by sequencing in a study of human T cells and chemical hapten exposure. Study-wide context: All patients underwent weekly scalp dosing with diphenylcyclopropenone for the full roughly 25-week study.

Points on this clonotype: Its antigen is not identified.

Study-level points and caveats: Relative to controls, expanded TCRs formed significantly more large CDR3 similarity clusters. PT1 expanded TCR numbers rose with patch test score.

Per germline, CDR1 MNHNS and CDR2 SASEGT. The CDR3 loop spans 19 amino acids. V was trimmed by 8 bases and J by 3 bases, leaving 31 bases between them. Time point noted: patch test 2, 6 weeks after DPC sensitization. Documented treatment: therapeutic diphenylcyclopropenone sensitization with weekly scalp DPC. Researchers extracted total RNA from unfractionated whole blood. TCRdb recomputed calls from the RACE reads with MiXCR, one row per CDR3 protein. The table lists over 100,000 distinct CDR3 sequences, roughly a tenth of them singletons, with more than 3% in the top ten. The source of this sequence is a woman in her thirties or forties with alopecia areata. Some clones in this sample may be carry-over from other donors' samples. The rearrangement uses TRBV6-1 and TRBJ2-5; tentative D call: TRBD1 (6 bases). The sample in question was whole blood, obtained in connection with sensitization to the hapten diphenylcyclopropenone (DPC). CDR3 region: CASGNLGQGFSLPEETQYF. The CDR3, as DNA: TGTGCCAGCGGAAACCTTGGGCAGGGGTTTTCTCTCCCAGAAGAGACCCAGTACTTC.